This T cell receptor (beta chain) was obtained from a study of blood T cell repertoires in COVID-19. At the level of the study: Whether acute or convalescent, the COVID-19 samples came from the United States, Italy and Spain. T cells, B-cell-depleted T cells, or PBMCs provided the cDNA or gDNA that served as material.

This clone has just one count. Seattle patient enrollment occurred during active infection, with longitudinal follow-up thereafter. Per the study methods: Amplification with reference gene primers provided the estimates of nucleated cell counts. Generated by immunoSEQ multiplex PCR, the TCRdb table keeps only in-frame clones and is missing some. For V, J and clone size, that table is used; D and trimming come from the DNA. The sample contains around 290,000 clones, approximately 91% of which appear only once. CDR3 length: 15 amino acids. The germline gives CDR1 LGHDT, CDR2 YNNKEL (reference sequence). V was clipped by 0 bases and J by 13 bases; unmatched bases: 11.

The chain uses TRBV3-1 (or the pseudogene TRBV3-2) and TRBJ1-2, with 10 bases lining up with TRBD1. The source material was peripheral blood. The sequence came from a young woman with COVID-19, enrolled during active disease. CDR3 sequence reads: CASSQDRGQGVGSTF. The CDR3 region has the DNA TGTGCCAGCAGCCAAGATCGAGGACAGGGGGTCGGGTCCACCTTC.